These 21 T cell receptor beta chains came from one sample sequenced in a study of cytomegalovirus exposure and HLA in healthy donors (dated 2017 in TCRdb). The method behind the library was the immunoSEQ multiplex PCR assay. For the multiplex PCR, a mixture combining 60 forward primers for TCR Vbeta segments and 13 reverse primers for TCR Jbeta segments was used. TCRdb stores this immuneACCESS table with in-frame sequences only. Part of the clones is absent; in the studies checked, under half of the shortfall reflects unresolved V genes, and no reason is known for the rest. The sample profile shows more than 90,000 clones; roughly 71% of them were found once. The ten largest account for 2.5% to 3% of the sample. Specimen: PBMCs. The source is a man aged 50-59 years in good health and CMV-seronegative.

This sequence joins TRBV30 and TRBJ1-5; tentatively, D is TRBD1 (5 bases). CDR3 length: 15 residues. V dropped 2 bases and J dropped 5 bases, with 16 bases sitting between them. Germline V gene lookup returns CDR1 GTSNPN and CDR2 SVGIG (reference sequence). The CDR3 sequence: CAWSRFRGGDQPQHF. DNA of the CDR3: TGTGCCTGGAGTCGTTTCCGCGGGGGGGATCAGCCCCAGCATTTT. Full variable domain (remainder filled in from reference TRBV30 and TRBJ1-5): SQTIHQWPATLVQPVGSPLSLECTVEGTSNPNLYWYRQAAGRGLQLLFYSVGIGQISSEVPQNLSASRPQDRQFILSSKKLLLSDSGFYLCAWSRFRGGDQPQHFGDGTRLSIL.

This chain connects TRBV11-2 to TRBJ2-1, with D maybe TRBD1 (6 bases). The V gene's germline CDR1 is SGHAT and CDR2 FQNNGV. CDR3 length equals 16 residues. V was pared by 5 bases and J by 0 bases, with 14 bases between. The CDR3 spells CASSPRTGTSYNEQFF. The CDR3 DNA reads TGTGCCAGCAGCCCTCGAACAGGGACCTCCTACAATGAGCAGTTCTTC.

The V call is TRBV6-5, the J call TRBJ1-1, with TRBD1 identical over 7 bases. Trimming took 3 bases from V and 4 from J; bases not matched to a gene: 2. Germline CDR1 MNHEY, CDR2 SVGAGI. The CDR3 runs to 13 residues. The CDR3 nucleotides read TGTGCCAGCAGTTATCCAGGGGGCACTGAAGCTTTCTTT. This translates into CASSYPGGTEAFF.

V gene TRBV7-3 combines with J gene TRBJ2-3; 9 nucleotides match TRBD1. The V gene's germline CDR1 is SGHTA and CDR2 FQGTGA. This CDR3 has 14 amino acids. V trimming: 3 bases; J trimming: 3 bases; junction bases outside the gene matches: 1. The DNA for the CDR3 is TGTGCCAGCAGCTTCGGACAGGGGACAGATACGCAGTATTTT. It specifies CASSFGQGTDTQYF.

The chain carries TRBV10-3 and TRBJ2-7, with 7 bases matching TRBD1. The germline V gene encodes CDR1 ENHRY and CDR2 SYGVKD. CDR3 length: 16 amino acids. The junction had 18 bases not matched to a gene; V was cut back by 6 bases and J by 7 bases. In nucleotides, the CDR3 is TGTGCCATCAGCGACTCCAAGCGGACAGGAGAAGGGGAGCAGTACTTC. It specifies CAISDSKRTGEGEQYF.

The CDR3, as DNA: TGTGCCATCAGCCTTGGACAGAATCAGCCCCAGCATTTT. Its protein product is CAISLGQNQPQHF. V usage is TRBV10-3 and J usage is TRBJ1-5; D is possibly TRBD1 (6 bases). Trimming pared 6 bases from V and 4 bases from J, leaving 10 bases between. The CDR3 length is 13 residues. From germline, CDR1 is ENHRY and CDR2 SYGVKD.

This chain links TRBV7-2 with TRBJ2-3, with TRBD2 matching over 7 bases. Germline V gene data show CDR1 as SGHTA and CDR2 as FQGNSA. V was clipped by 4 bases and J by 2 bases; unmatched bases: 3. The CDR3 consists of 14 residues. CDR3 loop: CASSSGLVTDTQYF. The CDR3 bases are TGTGCCAGCAGCTCCGGACTAGTCACAGATACGCAGTATTTT.

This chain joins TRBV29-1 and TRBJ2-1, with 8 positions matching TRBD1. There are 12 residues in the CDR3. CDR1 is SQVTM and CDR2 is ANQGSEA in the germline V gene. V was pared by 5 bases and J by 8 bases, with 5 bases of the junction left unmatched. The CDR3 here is CSVSQTGDEQFF. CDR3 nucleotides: TGCAGCGTTTCCCAGACAGGGGATGAGCAGTTCTTC.

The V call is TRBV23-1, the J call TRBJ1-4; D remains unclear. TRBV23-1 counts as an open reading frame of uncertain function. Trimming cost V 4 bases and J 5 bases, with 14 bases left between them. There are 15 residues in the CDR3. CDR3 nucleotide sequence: TGCGCCAGCAGTCTTCCGGGAAGAGTGAATGAAAAACTGTTTTTT. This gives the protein CASSLPGRVNEKLFF.

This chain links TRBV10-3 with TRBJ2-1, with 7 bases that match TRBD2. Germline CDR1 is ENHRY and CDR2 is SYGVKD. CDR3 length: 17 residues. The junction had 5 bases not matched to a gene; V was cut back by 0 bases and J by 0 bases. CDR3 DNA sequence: TGTGCCATCAGTGAGTCGATCGGCGGGAGCTCCTACAATGAGCAGTTCTTC. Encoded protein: CAISESIGGSSYNEQFF.

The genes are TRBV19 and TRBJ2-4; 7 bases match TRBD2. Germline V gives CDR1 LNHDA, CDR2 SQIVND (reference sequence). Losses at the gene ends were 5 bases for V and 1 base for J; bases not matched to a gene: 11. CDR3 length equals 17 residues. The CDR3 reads CASSPRGRAEAKNIQYF. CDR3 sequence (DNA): TGTGCCAGTAGTCCCAGAGGGAGGGCGGAGGCCAAAAACATTCAGTACTTC.

The CDR3 here is CASSSDRATGELFF. For the CDR3, the DNA is TGCGCCAGCAGCTCTGACAGGGCGACCGGGGAGCTGTTTTTT. The V and J genes are TRBV5-1 and TRBJ2-2; 7 nucleotides align to TRBD1. The CDR3 runs to 14 residues. Trimming cost V 3 bases and J 5 bases; bases outside gene matches: 4. The germline V gene has CDR1 SGHRS and CDR2 YFSETQ. The entire variable domain, with the rest obtained from reference TRBV5-1 and TRBJ2-2, is as follows: KAGVTQTPRYLIKTRGQQVTLSCSPISGHRSVSWYQQTPGQGLQFLFEYFSETQRNKGNFPGRFSGRQFSNSRSEMNVSTLELGDSALYLCASSSDRATGELFFGEGSRLTVL.

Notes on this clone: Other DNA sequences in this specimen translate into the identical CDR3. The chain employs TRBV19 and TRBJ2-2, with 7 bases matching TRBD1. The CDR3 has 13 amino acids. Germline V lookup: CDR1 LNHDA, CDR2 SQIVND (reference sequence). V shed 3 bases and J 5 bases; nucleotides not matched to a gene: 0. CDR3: CASSIRGTGELFF. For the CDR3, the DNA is TGTGCCAGTAGTATCAGGGGGACCGGGGAGCTGTTTTTT.

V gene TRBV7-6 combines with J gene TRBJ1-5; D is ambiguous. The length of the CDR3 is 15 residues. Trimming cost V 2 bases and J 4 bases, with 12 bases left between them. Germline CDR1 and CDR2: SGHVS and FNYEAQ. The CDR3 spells CASSLIPGSNQPQHF. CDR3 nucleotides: TGTGCCAGCAGCTTAATACCGGGAAGTAATCAGCCCCAGCATTTT. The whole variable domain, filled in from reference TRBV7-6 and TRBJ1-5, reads GAGVSQSPRYKVTKRGQDVALRCDPISGHVSLYWYRQALGQGPEFLTYFNYEAQQDKSGLPNDRFSAERPEGSISTLTIQRTEQRDSAMYRCASSLIPGSNQPQHFGDGTRLSIL.

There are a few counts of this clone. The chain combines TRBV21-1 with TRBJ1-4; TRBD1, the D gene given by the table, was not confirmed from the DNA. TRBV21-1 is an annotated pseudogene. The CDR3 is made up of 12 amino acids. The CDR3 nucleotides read TGTGCCGGAGGAGACAGGGCTGAAAAACTGTTTTTT. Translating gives CAGGDRAEKLFF.

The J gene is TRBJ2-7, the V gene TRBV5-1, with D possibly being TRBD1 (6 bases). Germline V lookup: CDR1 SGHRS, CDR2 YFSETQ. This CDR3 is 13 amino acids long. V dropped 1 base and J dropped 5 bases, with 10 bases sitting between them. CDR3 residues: CASSLLGANEQYF. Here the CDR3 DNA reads TGCGCCAGCAGCTTGCTGGGGGCGAACGAGCAGTACTTC.

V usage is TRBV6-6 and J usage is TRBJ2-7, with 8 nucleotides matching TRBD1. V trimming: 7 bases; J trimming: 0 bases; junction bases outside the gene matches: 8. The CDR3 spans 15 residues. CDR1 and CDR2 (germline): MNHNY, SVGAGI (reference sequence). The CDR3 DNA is TGTGCCAGCACGCGCCGACAGGGGAACTCCTACGAGCAGTACTTC. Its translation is CASTRRQGNSYEQYF.

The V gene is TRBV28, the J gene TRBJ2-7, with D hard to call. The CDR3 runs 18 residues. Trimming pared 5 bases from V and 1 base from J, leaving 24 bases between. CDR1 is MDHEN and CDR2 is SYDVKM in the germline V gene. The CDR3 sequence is CASSPMPMGPTESYEQYF. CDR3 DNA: TGTGCCAGCAGTCCGATGCCAATGGGTCCGACTGAGTCCTACGAGCAGTACTTC.

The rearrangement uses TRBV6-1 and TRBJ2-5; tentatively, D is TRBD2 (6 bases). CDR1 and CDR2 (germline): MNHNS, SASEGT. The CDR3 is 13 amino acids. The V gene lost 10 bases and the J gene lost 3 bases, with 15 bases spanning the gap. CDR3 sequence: CAIFRASEETQYF. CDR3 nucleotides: TGTGCCATCTTTAGGGCTAGCGAAGAGACCCAGTACTTC.

CDR3 in DNA: TGTGCCAGCAGCGAGCGGTCGGACAGTGAAGCTTTCTTT. As protein: CASSERSDSEAFF. This chain joins TRBV7-9 and TRBJ1-1, with D perhaps TRBD1 (6 bases). Deletions cut 5 bases from V and 7 bases from J, with 14 bases between. CDR1 and CDR2 from the germline V gene are SEHNR and FQNEAQ (reference sequence). CDR3 length: 13 residues.

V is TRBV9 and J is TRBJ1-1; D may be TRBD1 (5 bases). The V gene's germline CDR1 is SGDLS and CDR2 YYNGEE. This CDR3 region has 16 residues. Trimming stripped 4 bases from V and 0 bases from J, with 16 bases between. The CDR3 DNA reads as TGTGCCAGCAGCCGCGAAGGGGACTGGATGAACACTGAAGCTTTCTTT. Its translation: CASSREGDWMNTEAFF.